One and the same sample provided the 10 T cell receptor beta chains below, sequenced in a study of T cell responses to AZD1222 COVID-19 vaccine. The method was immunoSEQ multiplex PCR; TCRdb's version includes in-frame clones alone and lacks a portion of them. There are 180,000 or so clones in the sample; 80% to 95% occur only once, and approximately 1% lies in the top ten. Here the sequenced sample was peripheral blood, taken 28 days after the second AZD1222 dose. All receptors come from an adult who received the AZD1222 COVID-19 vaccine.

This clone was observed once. The CDR3 spells CASTFEAEAFF. The CDR3 bases are TGCGCCAGCACCTTTGAGGCAGAAGCTTTCTTT. The chain couples TRBV5-1 to TRBJ1-1, with no clear D. Germline-derived CDR1 and CDR2 are SGHRS and YFSETQ. The V end was cut by 6 bases, the J end by 8 bases, with 11 bases between. CDR3 length equals 11 residues.

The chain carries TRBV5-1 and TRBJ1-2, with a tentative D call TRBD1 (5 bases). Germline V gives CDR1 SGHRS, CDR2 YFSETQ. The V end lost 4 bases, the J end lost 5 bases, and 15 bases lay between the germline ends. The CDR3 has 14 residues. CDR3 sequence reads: CASSPVGGEYGYTF. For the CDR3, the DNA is TGCGCCAGCAGCCCCGTTGGGGGAGAATATGGCTACACCTTC.

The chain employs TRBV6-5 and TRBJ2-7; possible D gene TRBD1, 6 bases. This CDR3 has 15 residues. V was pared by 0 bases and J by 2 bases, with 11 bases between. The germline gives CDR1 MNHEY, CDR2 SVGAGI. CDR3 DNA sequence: TGTGCCAGCAGTTACTCGGGGGACATAACCTACGAGCAGTACTTC. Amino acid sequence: CASSYSGDITYEQYF.

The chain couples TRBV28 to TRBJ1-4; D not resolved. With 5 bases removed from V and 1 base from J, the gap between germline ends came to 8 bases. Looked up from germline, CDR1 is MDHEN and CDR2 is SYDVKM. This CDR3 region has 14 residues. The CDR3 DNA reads TGTGCCAGCAGTCTAGCTGGAACTAATGAAAAACTGTTTTTT. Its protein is CASSLAGTNEKLFF.

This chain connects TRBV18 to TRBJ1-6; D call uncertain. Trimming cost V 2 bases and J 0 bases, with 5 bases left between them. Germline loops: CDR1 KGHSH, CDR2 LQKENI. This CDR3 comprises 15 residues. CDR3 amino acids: CASSPGSSYNSPLHF. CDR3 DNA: TGTGCCAGCTCACCAGGGAGCTCCTATAATTCACCCCTCCACTTT.

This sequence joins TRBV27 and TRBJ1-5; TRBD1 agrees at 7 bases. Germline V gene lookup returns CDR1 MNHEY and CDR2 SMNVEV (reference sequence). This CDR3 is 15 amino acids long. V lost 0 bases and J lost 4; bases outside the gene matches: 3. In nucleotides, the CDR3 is TGTGCCAGCAGTTTATCGGGACAGACAAATCAGCCCCAGCATTTT. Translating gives CASSLSGQTNQPQHF.

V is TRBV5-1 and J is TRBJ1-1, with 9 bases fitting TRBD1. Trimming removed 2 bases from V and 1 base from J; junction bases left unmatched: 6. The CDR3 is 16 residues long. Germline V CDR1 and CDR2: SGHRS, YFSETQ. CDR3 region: CASSLPGQGRNTEAFF. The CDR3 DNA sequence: TGCGCCAGCAGCTTACCGGGACAGGGCAGGAACACTGAAGCTTTCTTT. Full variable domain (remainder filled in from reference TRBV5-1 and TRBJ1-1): KAGVTQTPRYLIKTRGQQVTLSCSPISGHRSVSWYQQTPGQGLQFLFEYFSETQRNKGNFPGRFSGRQFSNSRSEMNVSTLELGDSALYLCASSLPGQGRNTEAFFGQGTRLTVV.

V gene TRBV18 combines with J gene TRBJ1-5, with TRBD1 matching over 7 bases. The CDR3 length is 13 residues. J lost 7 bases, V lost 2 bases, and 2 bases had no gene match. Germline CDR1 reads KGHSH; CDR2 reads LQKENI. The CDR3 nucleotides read TGTGCCAGCTCACCAGAACAGGGGCAGCCCCAGCATTTT. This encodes CASSPEQGQPQHF.

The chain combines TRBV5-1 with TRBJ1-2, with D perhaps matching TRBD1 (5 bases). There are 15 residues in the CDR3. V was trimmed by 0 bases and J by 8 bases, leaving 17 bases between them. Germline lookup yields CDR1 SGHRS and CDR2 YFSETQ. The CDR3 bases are TGCGCCAGCAGCTTGGACCCGGGACTTTCCTTGGGCTACACCTTC. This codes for CASSLDPGLSLGYTF.

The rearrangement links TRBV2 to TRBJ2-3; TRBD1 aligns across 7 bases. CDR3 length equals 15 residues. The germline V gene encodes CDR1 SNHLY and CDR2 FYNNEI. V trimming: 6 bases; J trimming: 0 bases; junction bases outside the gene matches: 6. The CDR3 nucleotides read TGTGCCAGCAGGAGGGTGACAGGGAGCACAGATACGCAGTATTTT. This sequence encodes CASRRVTGSTDTQYF.